The clone carrying this T cell receptor (beta chain) was detected only a few times. Its antigen is still unknown. Genomic DNA per cell subset filled all wells of several immunoSEQ plates. This table comes from immunoSEQ multiplex PCR, and its TCRdb copy is limited to in-frame clones, with some not included. Counted here are approximately 1.1 million clones, 70% to 80% occurring once; the ten biggest clones make up under 0.6%. The CDR3 consists of 12 residues. Germline V gene data show CDR1 as SGHVS and CDR2 as FQNEAQ. Deletions cut 5 bases from V and 10 bases from J, with 14 bases between. Those who donated were healthy HIV-negative adults, with no recent acute infections or vaccinations reported. The data are from a study of shared clonotypes between healthy human individuals. General study results and limits: Sampling included only blood; tissue repertoires likely differ.

The sequencing sample was made of memory CD4+ T cells from PBMCs. Documented subset: CD45RA-negative fraction. The chain couples TRBV7-8 to TRBJ1-1; tentative D call: TRBD1 (6 bases). The sequence derives from a man aged 18 to 30 in good health. Some clones in this sample may be carry-over from other donors' samples. The CDR3 region has the DNA TGTGCCAGCAGCGAGAACAGGGTACGAGCTTTCTTT. This encodes CASSENRVRAFF.